A selection of T cell receptor beta chains follows, all from one sample in a study of blood T cell repertoires in COVID-19. Assay used: immunoSEQ multiplex PCR; TCRdb lists only in-frame clones, some missing. The data contain about 270,000 clones, 86% of them singletons. Sequenced: peripheral blood. The receptors were gathered from a woman aged 55-69 years who had recovered from COVID-19. Each CDR3 is given with its conserved first and last residue. A D gene is named only where the DNA matches it firmly.

CDR3	V	D	J
CASSLNGADTQYF	TRBV7-2	-	TRBJ2-3
CASSPQPGGSTDTQYF	TRBV18	-	TRBJ2-3
CASSIPLAGHTGELFF	TRBV7-2	-	TRBJ2-2
CATSDHPPGTAGNVEQFF	TRBV24-1	-	TRBJ2-1
CATSDPPGQRYHSSYEQYF	TRBV24-1	TRBD1	TRBJ2-7
CASSFRDSNYGYTF	TRBV6-5	TRBD1	TRBJ1-2
CASSRGQTNEKLFF	TRBV19	-	TRBJ1-4
CASRPGQGAYRSGNTIYF	TRBV5-1	TRBD1	TRBJ1-3
CASSLRDRGANEQFF	TRBV27	TRBD1	TRBJ2-1
CASSEGGVDGYTF	TRBV6-1	-	TRBJ1-2
CASSILTGNEQYF	TRBV28	-	TRBJ2-7
CASRTGQGANEQFF	TRBV6-5	TRBD1	TRBJ2-1
CASSGGLSYEQYF	TRBV9	-	TRBJ2-7
CASSPGWQATNEKLFF	TRBV7-2	-	TRBJ1-4
CASSLGLGQNYQPQHF	TRBV7-2	TRBD1	TRBJ1-5
CASALAGLGTEQYF	TRBV5-4	TRBD2	TRBJ2-7
CASSEGLATDEQFF	TRBV2	TRBD2	TRBJ2-1
CASSPPADETQYF	TRBV7-3	-	TRBJ2-5
CASSAYSNQPQHF	TRBV2	-	TRBJ1-5
CASSWTGVADTQYF	TRBV5-1	TRBD1	TRBJ2-3
CASSRGPPGQEGKLFF	TRBV5-6	-	TRBJ1-4
CASKAGRYEQYF	TRBV28	-	TRBJ2-7